Presented here are 21 T cell receptor beta chains from one specimen sequenced in a study of shared clonotypes between healthy human individuals. Some clones are missing from TCRdb's copy, which holds only in-frame ones; the method was immunoSEQ multiplex PCR. The data show about 2 million clones, around 96% seen once. CD45RO negativity and positive selection for CCR7 defined naive CD8 cells, a population that excluded terminally differentiated effector memory CD45RA+ cells. Sequenced: naive CD8+ T cells sorted from blood. The receptors were gathered from a man between 18 and 35 years old in good health.

This clone was seen once. This chain joins TRBV19 and TRBJ1-1, with TRBD1 matching over 7 bases. Germline CDR1 is LNHDA and CDR2 is SQIVND (reference sequence). CDR3 size: 15 residues. After removal of 3 bases from V and 5 bases from J, the junction contained 9 bases not matched to a gene. CDR3 amino acids: CASSISQGMGTEAFF. Written as DNA, the CDR3 is TGTGCCAGTAGTATTTCACAGGGGATGGGTACTGAAGCTTTCTTT.

The genes are TRBV30 and TRBJ2-7, with D possibly being TRBD2 (5 bases). CDR1 GTSNPN and CDR2 SVGIG come from the germline V gene (reference sequence). V was shortened by 0 bases and J by 0 bases, with 12 bases between the two germline ends. The CDR3 has 15 residues. The CDR3 region is CAWSVGSASSYEQYF. CDR3 DNA: TGTGCCTGGAGTGTCGGTAGCGCGAGCTCCTACGAGCAGTACTTC.

The rearrangement links TRBV4-1 to TRBJ2-7; 7 positions agree with TRBD1. Germline CDR1 MGHRA, CDR2 YSYEKL. Trimming took 1 base from V and 4 from J; bases not matched to a gene: 7. This CDR3 region has 15 residues. The CDR3 nucleotides read TGCGCCAGCAGCCAAGGACAGGGAACGGGGTACGAGCAGTACTTC. This translates into CASSQGQGTGYEQYF.

This clone was recorded only once. The V gene is TRBV9, the J gene TRBJ2-7; weak D call: TRBD1 (5 bases). This CDR3 comprises 12 residues. CDR1 SGDLS and CDR2 YYNGEE come from the germline V gene. V was trimmed by 7 bases and J by 7 bases, leaving 15 bases between them. The CDR3 DNA reads TGTGCCAGCGGACACGAGTCTGGGGAGCAGTACTTC. It yields the protein CASGHESGEQYF.

The chain recombines TRBV21-1 with TRBJ2-2; no DNA check was done on the table's D call, TRBD1. TRBV21-1 is annotated as a pseudogene. There are 16 residues in the CDR3. CDR3 DNA sequence: TGTGCCAGCAGCCCCCGTCGACAGGTGAGCACCGGGGAGCTGTTTTTT. It translates to CASSPRRQVSTGELFF.

Note on this clone: This CDR3 is also generated by other DNA sequences in the sample. V usage is TRBV5-1 and J usage is TRBJ1-3; D is unresolved. V was clipped by 4 bases and J by 0 bases, with 11 bases between them. Germline lookup yields CDR1 SGHRS and CDR2 YFSETQ. This CDR3 comprises 15 residues. The CDR3 loop is CASSADGFSGNTIYF. CDR3 DNA: TGCGCCAGCAGCGCCGACGGATTCTCTGGAAACACCATATATTTT.

The genes are TRBV6-5 and TRBJ1-1, with no clear D. V was trimmed by 7 bases and J by 10 bases, leaving 22 bases between them. The CDR3 contains 14 residues. Germline CDR1 is MNHEY and CDR2 is SVGAGI. In DNA form, the CDR3 reads TGTGCCAGCACCGACTTGTGGCCTCCCTTTCGAGCTTTCTTT. Its protein is CASTDLWPPFRAFF.

The rearrangement uses TRBV6-5 and TRBJ2-5; no reliable D call. There are 14 residues in the CDR3. The ends were cut back, 1 base at V and 0 bases at J, with 6 bases in the middle. Germline V gene lookup returns CDR1 MNHEY and CDR2 SVGAGI. The CDR3 loop reads CASSYYADQETQYF. DNA of the CDR3: TGTGCCAGCAGTTACTATGCGGACCAAGAGACCCAGTACTTC.

The chain uses TRBV9 and TRBJ1-2, with a weak D call TRBD1 (5 bases). The CDR3 has 15 amino acids. V lost 3 bases and J lost 12, with 24 bases in between. The germline gives CDR1 SGDLS, CDR2 YYNGEE. In DNA form, the CDR3 reads TGTGCCAGCAGCGCCGGGGGGGTTTCGTGGGAGACGAACACCTTC. Translation gives CASSAGGVSWETNTF. Drawing the rest from reference TRBV9 and TRBJ1-2, the complete variable domain is DSGVTQTPKHLITATGQRVTLRCSPRSGDLSVYWYQQSLDQGLQFLIQYYNGEERAKGNILERFSAQQFPDLHSELNLSSLELGDSALYFCASSAGGVSWETNTFGSGTRLTVV.

This chain connects TRBV5-4 to TRBJ1-1; D possibly corresponds to TRBD1 (6 bases). Trimming pared 4 bases from V and 5 bases from J, leaving 15 bases between. The CDR3 is 14 amino acids. CDR1 SGHNT and CDR2 YYREEE come from the germline V gene (reference sequence). The CDR3 loop is CASSLSQGGTEAFF. CDR3 coding DNA: TGTGCCAGCAGCCTCTCACAGGGAGGAACTGAAGCTTTCTTT.

CDR3 amino acids: CASSDHTGREFGNEQFF. The CDR3 DNA follows: TGCGCCAGCAGTGACCATACGGGGCGGGAGTTCGGAAATGAGCAGTTCTTC. The chain combines TRBV10-2 with TRBJ2-1, with 7 positions matching TRBD2. This CDR3 spans 17 amino acids. Germline lookup yields CDR1 WSHSY and CDR2 SAAADI. Trimming cost V 3 bases and J 7 bases; bases outside gene matches: 15.

V is TRBV9 and J is TRBJ1-5; D may be TRBD1 (5 bases). Germline assignment: CDR1 SGDLS and CDR2 YYNGEE. V shed 5 bases and J shed 3 bases, with 15 bases lying between them. The CDR3 is 15 residues long. CDR3 residues: CASRGEGVPNQPQHF. The CDR3 DNA reads as TGTGCCAGCAGAGGTGAAGGGGTACCCAATCAGCCCCAGCATTTT.

The chain carries TRBV4-2 and TRBJ2-1; tentatively, D is TRBD1 or TRBD2 (5 bases each). The germline gives CDR1 LGHNA, CDR2 YNFKEQ. The V end lost 0 bases, the J end lost 6 bases, and 9 bases lay between the germline ends. The CDR3 is 14 amino acids. The CDR3 reads CASSQESGTNEQFF. In nucleotides, the CDR3 is TGTGCCAGCAGCCAAGAATCTGGGACCAATGAGCAGTTCTTC.

A word on this clone: This sample also contains other DNA sequences that code for the same CDR3. The chain carries TRBV5-1 and TRBJ1-2; TRBD1 matches at 7 bases. The CDR3 is 13 residues long. The J segment lost 4 bases and the V segment lost 3 bases, leaving 3 bases of the junction unmatched. Germline V gene sequence: CDR1 SGHRS, CDR2 YFSETQ. CDR3 amino acids: CASSSGTAYGYTF. The CDR3 DNA is TGCGCCAGCAGCTCGGGGACAGCCTATGGCTACACCTTC.

The chain joins TRBV19 to TRBJ1-6; TRBD1 matches at 10 bases. The CDR3 has 14 residues. V dropped 5 bases and J dropped 10; count of bases not matched to a gene: 5. The V gene's germline CDR1 is LNHDA and CDR2 SQIVND (reference sequence). The CDR3 DNA reads TGTGCCAGTAGTCTCCGGACAGGGGGGTCACCCCTCCACTTT. Its protein is CASSLRTGGSPLHF.

With respect to this clone: Other DNA sequences in the same sample also yield this CDR3. V usage is TRBV27 and J usage is TRBJ2-7; 9 bases agree with TRBD1. Germline V gene lookup returns CDR1 MNHEY and CDR2 SMNVEV (reference sequence). The CDR3 spans 14 residues. Trimming at V came to 5 bases and at J to 0 bases, leaving 2 bases not matched to a gene. The CDR3 loop reads CASSVTGGSYEQYF. The DNA for the CDR3 is TGTGCCAGCAGTGTGACAGGGGGCTCCTACGAGCAGTACTTC.

The chain couples TRBV2 to TRBJ1-6, with 8 nucleotides matching TRBD1. Looked up from germline, CDR1 is SNHLY and CDR2 is FYNNEI. The V gene end was trimmed by 7 bases and the J gene end by 4 bases; junction bases not matched to a gene: 12. The CDR3 loop spans 17 amino acids. CDR3: CASTGETGEVYNSPLHF. For the CDR3, the DNA is TGTGCCAGCACGGGGGAGACAGGGGAAGTTTATAATTCACCCCTCCACTTT.

The rearrangement joins TRBV9 to TRBJ1-2; D gene uncertain. Germline V CDR1 and CDR2: SGDLS, YYNGEE. Trimming removed 4 bases from V and 1 base from J, with 20 bases in between. The CDR3 has 17 amino acids. The CDR3 sequence: CASSPREALIFNYGYTF. The CDR3 bases are TGTGCCAGCAGCCCCCGTGAGGCTCTCATTTTTAACTATGGCTACACCTTC.

The chain carries TRBV10-3 and TRBJ2-7; D not certain. CDR3 size: 12 residues. Germline lookup yields CDR1 ENHRY and CDR2 SYGVKD. Trimming shortened V by 0 bases and J by 5 bases, and 5 bases separated the two germline ends. DNA of the CDR3: TGTGCCATCAGTGAGTCGGGTAACGAGCAGTACTTC. It encodes CAISESGNEQYF.

This chain links TRBV2 with TRBJ1-2; unclear D gene. The CDR3 extends over 16 amino acids. V lost 3 bases and J lost 7, with 21 bases in between. Germline V CDR1 and CDR2: SNHLY, FYNNEI. The CDR3 DNA sequence: TGTGCCAGCAGTGAGGATCATAACGGTGGGGTTCGTGGCTACACCTTC. Its protein product is CASSEDHNGGVRGYTF.

The rearrangement joins TRBV2 to TRBJ1-2; D is unresolved. The CDR3 consists of 15 residues. Deletions cut 2 bases from V and 4 bases from J, with 14 bases between. Germline lookup yields CDR1 SNHLY and CDR2 FYNNEI. CDR3 sequence reads: CASSETQAALYGYTF. The DNA for the CDR3 is TGTGCCAGCAGTGAAACACAAGCGGCCCTCTATGGCTACACCTTC.